Given below is one TCR beta chain in context. This clone was seen just once. No cognate antigen has been identified for it. The record has no base qualities; no much larger clone is one base away. This sample was included in a study of beta chain features in type 1 diabetes (dated by TCRdb to the late 2010s). Regarding the study in general: Patients and healthy donors did not differ in mean age, gender distribution, total cell number or subset yield. A total of over 90,000,000 sorted cells were examined across all samples, and a strong correlation was observed between cell number per subset and RNA yield. In the study, recently diagnosed type 1 diabetes patients and matched healthy donors were compared on the TCRB repertoires of their sorted circulating CD4+ T cell subsets. Regulatory and stem cell-like memory subsets were obtained from only 8 patients and about 8 healthy donors, while naive and central memory subsets were obtained from all 28 donors. On the study overall, not on this receptor specifically: In all four CD4+ subsets, TCRB CDR3 length was moderately but significantly shorter in type 1 diabetes patients. Because small numbers of individuals were included in the HLA sub-analyses, any influence of HLA type on TCRB rearrangement was left unresolved. Sequencing cDNA rather than genomic DNA could over-represent highly expressing activated cells, although activation and CD3 levels did not differ between groups. Patients with type 1 diabetes made fewer insertions and deleted more nucleotides at VDJ recombination sites, implying thymic rearrangement abnormalities. Shorter templates might be favored by PCR, yet because patient and control samples were amplified and corrected together, any such skew would affect both groups equally. The naive, central memory and regulatory TCRB repertoires appeared to resemble one another more closely among patients than among healthy donors.

From each donor, a single peripheral blood sample of about 100 mL on average was drawn into heparinised tubes. Using a panel that included CD45RO, CCR7, CD25, CD127, CD95 and CD27, naive, central memory, regulatory and stem cell-like memory CD4+ T cells were sorted on a BD FACSAria II. A purity above 98% was achieved for all sorted populations. Right away, PBMCs were isolated by Lymphoprep density gradient centrifugation and were stained directly, with no culture step. Samples were stained and sorted in pairs, with one healthy donor and one patient per experiment, so that batch effects were minimized. The entire amount of isolated RNA was reverse transcribed using the High Capacity cDNA Reverse Transcription Kit, so the sequenced TCRB transcripts were expressed ones. Naive, central memory and regulatory T cell samples underwent deep immunoSEQ sequencing, averaging about 3.5 million total reads per sample. Sorted cells were lysed in RLT buffer and RNA was extracted with DNase-treated RNeasy Micro or Mini kits, depending on cell number. To prevent cross-contamination, every cell subset was processed on its own, while patient and healthy donor samples were processed together. TCRB sequences were amplified from cDNA with the immunoSEQ multiplex PCR, producing 87-bp fragments spanning the CDR3 region. Sequencing of the amplicons was done on the Illumina HiSeq platform. The original pipeline was this. Synthetic template baselines were used to correct PCR bias computationally, reads within Hamming distance 2 were collapsed, and singletons that could not be merged were discarded. Reads were aligned against IMGT to assign V, D and J genes, CDR3 length and insertions or deletions at six rearrangement sites. Clonotype counts were normalized to sorted cell number within each subset before computing true diversity and Gini coefficients with the tcR R package. The overlap coefficient, calculated on TCRB nucleotide sequences, was used to quantify repertoire sharing. TCRdb took over this immuneACCESS table, retaining in-frame rearrangements with V and J assigned. Such tables are incomplete; in checked studies, under half of the missing clones stem from an unresolved V gene, and the remainder is unexplained. D and trimming were read from the DNA, whereas the V and J calls and clone size are those reported in that table. The sample table records hundreds of thousands of clones; 14% of these occur just once. Jointly, the top ten make up about 6.6% of the sample.

The sample consisted of central memory CD4+ T cells from blood. This sequence originates from a man between 25 and 39 years old in good health.

The DNA reads TGTGCCAGCAGCTTAGTGTCCAGGTCTACTCCTAGAAACACCATATATTTT. Its translation reads: CASSLVSRSTPRNTIYF. The rearranged chain carries TRBV11-2 and TRBJ1-3, with no reliable assignment of the D segment. Trimming takes 1 base from V and 5 bases from J, and the germline ends sit 18 bases apart. The germline V gene yields SGHAT for CDR1 and FQNNGV for CDR2. Spanning cysteine to phenylalanine, the CDR3 consists of 17 amino acids. The retained sequence is limited to the CDR3, 51 bases, with the frame set at the first base. Outside the CDR3, residues come from the reference TRBV11-2 and TRBJ1-3 proteins, so the full variable domain is: EAGVAQSPRYKIIEKRQSVAFWCNPISGHATLYWYQQILGQGPKLLIQFQNNGVVDDSQLPKDRFSAERLKGVDSTLKIQPAKLEDSAVYLCASSLVSRSTPRNTIYFGEGSWLTVV.